The rows below give T cell receptor beta chains drawn from one sample of a study of shared clonotypes between healthy human individuals. Profiling relied on immunoSEQ multiplex PCR, and the TCRdb table lists in-frame clones only, not all of them. There are roughly 2.4 million clones in the sample; approximately 96% occur only once, and approximately 0.13% lies in the top ten. Source material: naive CD4+ T cells sorted from blood. These receptors all come from a young man in good health. Both conserved end residues are part of each CDR3. The D gene is left open where the match is weak. Size values are once, few and many counts, or a class for expanded clones, and some rows have none.

J: TRBJ1-5
V: TRBV10-3
size: -
D: TRBD1
DNA: TGTGCCATCAGTGAGTCGGGGGACAGCTATCAGCCCCAGCATTTT
CDR3: CAISESGDSYQPQHF

J: TRBJ2-5
V: TRBV21-1
size: once
D: -
DNA: TGTGCCAGCAGAAATAAGGAACAGCAAGAGACCCAGTACTTC
CDR3: CASRNKEQQETQYF

J: TRBJ2-7
V: TRBV11-2
size: -
D: -
DNA: TGTGCCAGCAGCCTCCTACTTGTGGGTACCATCTACGAGCAGTACTTC
CDR3: CASSLLLVGTIYEQYF

J: TRBJ1-5
V: TRBV5-5
size: -
D: TRBD1
DNA: TGTGCCAGCAGCTTGAGGACAGGGGACCAGCCCCAGCATTTT
CDR3: CASSLRTGDQPQHF

J: TRBJ2-2
V: TRBV11-2
size: -
D: TRBD2
DNA: TGTGCCAGCAAGGTCGGGAGGTTCACCGGGGAGCTGTTTTTT
CDR3: CASKVGRFTGELFF

J: TRBJ2-3
V: TRBV12-5
size: -
D: TRBD2
DNA: TGTGCTAGTGGAGCCGGGACTAGCGGGGTCACAGATACGCAGTATTTT
CDR3: CASGAGTSGVTDTQYF

J: TRBJ2-2
V: TRBV28
size: -
D: TRBD2
DNA: TGTGCCAGCAGTAGTAGCGGGGGGCAGGTTACCGGGGAGCTGTTTTTT
CDR3: CASSSSGGQVTGELFF

J: TRBJ2-5
V: TRBV19
size: -
D: -
DNA: TGTGCCAGTAGCCGGGGGGACATACTGCATCAAGAGACCCAGTACTTC
CDR3: CASSRGDILHQETQYF

J: TRBJ1-2
V: TRBV28
size: -
D: -
DNA: TGTGCCGGTTCCCAGGGATACTATGGCTACACCTTC
CDR3: CAGSQGYYGYTF

J: TRBJ2-5
V: TRBV7-2
size: -
D: -
DNA: TGTGCCAGCAGACCCGATCCCGGACAGCAGTACCAAGAGACCCAGTACTTC
CDR3: CASRPDPGQQYQETQYF

J: TRBJ2-3
V: TRBV6-5
size: once
D: -
DNA: TGTGCCAGCAGTTACACGGGTCCAGATACGCAGTATTTT
CDR3: CASSYTGPDTQYF

J: TRBJ1-6
V: TRBV4-1
size: -
D: -
DNA: TGCGCCAGCAGCCCCTCCCTGGGGATTTATTCACCCCTCCACTTT
CDR3: CASSPSLGIYSPLHF

J: TRBJ1-2
V: TRBV5-4
size: -
D: TRBD1
DNA: TGTGCCAGCAGCGGGGGGACAGGGATTGGCTACACCTTC
CDR3: CASSGGTGIGYTF

J: TRBJ2-1
V: TRBV6-1
size: -
D: -
DNA: TGTGCCAGCAGCCGGGCAGGCAGTAACAATGAGCAGTTCTTC
CDR3: CASSRAGSNNEQFF

J: TRBJ1-1
V: TRBV5-6
size: -
D: -
DNA: TGTGCCAGCAGCTTAAGGAGGGGGAATGGAGCTTTCTTT
CDR3: CASSLRRGNGAFF

J: TRBJ1-6
V: TRBV18
size: -
D: -
DNA: TGTGCCAGCTCGCCCGGACTGAACTATAATTCACCCCTCCACTTT
CDR3: CASSPGLNYNSPLHF

J: TRBJ2-5
V: TRBV5-8
size: once
D: -
DNA: TGTGCCAGCAGCTTTACGGAGGGGGAGACCCAGTACTTC
CDR3: CASSFTEGETQYF

J: TRBJ2-1
V: TRBV5-1
size: -
D: -
DNA: TGCGCCAGCAGCTTGGGGCAGGGAGATAATGAGCAGTTCTTC
CDR3: CASSLGQGDNEQFF

J: TRBJ2-5
V: TRBV5-6
size: -
D: -
DNA: TGTGCCAGCAGCTTGATAGACAGGTCCTCTAGGACCCAGTACTTC
CDR3: CASSLIDRSSRTQYF

J: TRBJ2-1
V: TRBV9
size: once
D: TRBD2
DNA: TGTGCCAGCAGCCGGGACTACCCATCCTACAATGAGCAGTTCTTC
CDR3: CASSRDYPSYNEQFF

J: TRBJ1-6
V: TRBV10-3
size: once
D: TRBD1
DNA: TGTGCCACGGGACAGGGTATGGGTTCACCCCTCCACTTT
CDR3: CATGQGMGSPLHF

J: TRBJ2-6
V: TRBV30
size: once
D: -
DNA: TGTGCCTGGAGTGCATTAGGGGCTGGGGCCAACGTCCTGACTTTC
CDR3: CAWSALGAGANVLTF

J: TRBJ2-1
V: TRBV5-4
size: -
D: TRBD1
DNA: TGTGCCAGCAGCCCTGTAGACAGGGCTACCGAGCAGTTCTTC
CDR3: CASSPVDRATEQFF

J: TRBJ2-7
V: TRBV6-6
size: -
D: -
DNA: TGTGCCAGCAGTTACACGGGTACCTACGAGCAGTACTTC
CDR3: CASSYTGTYEQYF

J: TRBJ2-2
V: TRBV10-1
size: -
D: TRBD2
DNA: TGCGCCAGCAGTGACGCGGGGGGGGACAGCTTAAACACCGGGGAGCTGTTTTTT
CDR3: CASSDAGGDSLNTGELFF

J: TRBJ1-2
V: TRBV29-1
size: -
D: -
DNA: TGCAGCGTTTTGTACTATGGCTACACCTTC
CDR3: CSVLYYGYTF

J: TRBJ2-2
V: TRBV28
size: -
D: TRBD1
DNA: TGTGCCAGCAGTTTAGGGACAGGGAAGCTGTTTTTT
CDR3: CASSLGTGKLFF

J: TRBJ1-5
V: TRBV4-2
size: -
D: -
DNA: TGTGCCAGCAGCCAATTGAGTGACGTCCGGGGTGAAAGGATCGGCAATCAGCCCCAGCATTTT
CDR3: CASSQLSDVRGERIGNQPQHF